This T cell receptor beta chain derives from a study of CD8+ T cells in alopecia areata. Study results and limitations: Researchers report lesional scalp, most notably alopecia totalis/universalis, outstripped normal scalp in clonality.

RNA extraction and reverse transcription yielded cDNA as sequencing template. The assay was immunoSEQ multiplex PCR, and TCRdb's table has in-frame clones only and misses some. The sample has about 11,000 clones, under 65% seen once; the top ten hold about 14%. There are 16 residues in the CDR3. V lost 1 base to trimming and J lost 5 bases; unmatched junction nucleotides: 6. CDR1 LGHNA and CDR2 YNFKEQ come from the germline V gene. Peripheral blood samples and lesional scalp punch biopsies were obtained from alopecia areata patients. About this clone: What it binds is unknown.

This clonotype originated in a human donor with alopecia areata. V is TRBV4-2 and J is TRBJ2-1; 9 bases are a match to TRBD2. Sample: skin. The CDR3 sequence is CASSQALAGLDNEQFF. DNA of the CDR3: TGTGCCAGCAGCCAAGCTCTAGCGGGACTCGACAATGAGCAGTTCTTC.